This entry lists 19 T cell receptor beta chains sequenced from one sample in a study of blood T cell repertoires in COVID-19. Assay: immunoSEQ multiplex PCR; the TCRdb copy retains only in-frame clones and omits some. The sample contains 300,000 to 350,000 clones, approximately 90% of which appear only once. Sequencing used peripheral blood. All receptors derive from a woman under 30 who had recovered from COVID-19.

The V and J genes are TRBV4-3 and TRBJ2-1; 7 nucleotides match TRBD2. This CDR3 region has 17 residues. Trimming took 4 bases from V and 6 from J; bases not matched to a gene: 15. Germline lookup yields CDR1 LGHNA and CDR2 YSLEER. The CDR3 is CASSLYLGRGSPNEQFF. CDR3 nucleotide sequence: TGCGCCAGCAGCCTCTACCTGGGCCGCGGGAGTCCCAATGAGCAGTTCTTC.

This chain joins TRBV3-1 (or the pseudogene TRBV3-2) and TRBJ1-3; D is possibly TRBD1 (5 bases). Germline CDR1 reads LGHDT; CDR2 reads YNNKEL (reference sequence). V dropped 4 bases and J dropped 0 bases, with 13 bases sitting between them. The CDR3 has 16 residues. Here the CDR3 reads CASSPLDTVSGNTIYF. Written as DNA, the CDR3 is TGTGCCAGCAGCCCGCTGGACACCGTCTCTGGAAACACCATATATTTT.

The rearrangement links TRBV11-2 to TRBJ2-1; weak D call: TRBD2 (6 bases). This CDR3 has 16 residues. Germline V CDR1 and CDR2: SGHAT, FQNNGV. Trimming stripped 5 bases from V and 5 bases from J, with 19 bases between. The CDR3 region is CASSPGLRFVDNEQFF. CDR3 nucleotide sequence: TGTGCCAGCAGCCCGGGACTCCGCTTTGTCGACAATGAGCAGTTCTTC.

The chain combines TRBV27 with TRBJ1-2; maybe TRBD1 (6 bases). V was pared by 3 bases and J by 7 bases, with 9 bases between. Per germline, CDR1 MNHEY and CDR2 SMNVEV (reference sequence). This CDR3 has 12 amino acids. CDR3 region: CASSFRGAGYTF. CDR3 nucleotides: TGTGCCAGCAGTTTTCGGGGGGCTGGCTACACCTTC.

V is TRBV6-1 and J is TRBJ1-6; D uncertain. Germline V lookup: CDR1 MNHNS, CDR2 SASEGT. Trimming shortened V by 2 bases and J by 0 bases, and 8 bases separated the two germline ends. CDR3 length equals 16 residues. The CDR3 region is CASSELRSSYNSPLHF. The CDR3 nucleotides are TGTGCCAGCAGTGAACTCAGAAGCTCCTATAATTCACCCCTCCACTTT.

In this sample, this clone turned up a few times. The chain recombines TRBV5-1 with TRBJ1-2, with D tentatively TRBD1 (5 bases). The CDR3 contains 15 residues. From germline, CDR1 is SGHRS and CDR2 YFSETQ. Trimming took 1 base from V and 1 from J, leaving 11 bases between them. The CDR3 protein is CASSLIPDNNYGYTF. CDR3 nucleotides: TGCGCCAGCAGCTTGATTCCGGACAATAACTATGGCTACACCTTC.

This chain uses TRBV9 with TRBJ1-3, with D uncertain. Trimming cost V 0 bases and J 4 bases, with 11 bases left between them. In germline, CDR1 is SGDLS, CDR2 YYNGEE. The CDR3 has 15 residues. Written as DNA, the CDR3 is TGTGCCAGCAGCGTAGTGGAGGGTCCAGGAAACACCATATATTTT. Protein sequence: CASSVVEGPGNTIYF. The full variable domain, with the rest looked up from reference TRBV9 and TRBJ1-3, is DSGVTQTPKHLITATGQRVTLRCSPRSGDLSVYWYQQSLDQGLQFLIQYYNGEERAKGNILERFSAQQFPDLHSELNLSSLELGDSALYFCASSVVEGPGNTIYFGEGSWLTVV.

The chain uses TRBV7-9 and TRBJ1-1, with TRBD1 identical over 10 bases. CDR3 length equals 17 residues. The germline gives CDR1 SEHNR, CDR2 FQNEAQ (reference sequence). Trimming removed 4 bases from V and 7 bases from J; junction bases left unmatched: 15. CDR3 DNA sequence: TGTGCCAGCAGCTCAGATCGACTCGGGACAGGGGTAATTGAAGCTTTCTTT. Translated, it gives CASSSDRLGTGVIEAFF.

CDR3 sequence: CAISTGWNTEAFF. As DNA, the CDR3 is TGTGCCATCTCAACAGGGTGGAACACTGAAGCTTTCTTT. The chain has TRBV2 and TRBJ1-1; perhaps TRBD1 as D (6 bases). V was pared by 10 bases and J by 1 base, with 13 bases between. CDR3 length: 13 residues. CDR1 SNHLY and CDR2 FYNNEI come from the germline V gene.

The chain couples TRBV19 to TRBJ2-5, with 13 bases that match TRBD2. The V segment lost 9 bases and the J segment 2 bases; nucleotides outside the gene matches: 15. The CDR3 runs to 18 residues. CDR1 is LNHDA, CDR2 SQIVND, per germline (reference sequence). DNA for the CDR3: TGTGCCAGCAAATGGACTAGCGGGAGTAAATTGAGGCAAGAGACCCAGTACTTC. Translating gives CASKWTSGSKLRQETQYF.

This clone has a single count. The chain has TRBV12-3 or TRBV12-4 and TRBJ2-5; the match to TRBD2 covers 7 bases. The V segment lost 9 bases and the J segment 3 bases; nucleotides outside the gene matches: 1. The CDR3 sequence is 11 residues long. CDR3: CARGGKETQYF. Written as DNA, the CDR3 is TGTGCCAGGGGAGGGAAAGAGACCCAGTACTTC.

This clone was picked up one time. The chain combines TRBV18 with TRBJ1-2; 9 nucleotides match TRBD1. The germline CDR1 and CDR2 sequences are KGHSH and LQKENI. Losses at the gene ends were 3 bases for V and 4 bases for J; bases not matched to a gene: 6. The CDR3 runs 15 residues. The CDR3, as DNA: TGTGCCAGCTCACCCCGGACAGGGGAAAGCTATGGCTACACCTTC. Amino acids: CASSPRTGESYGYTF.

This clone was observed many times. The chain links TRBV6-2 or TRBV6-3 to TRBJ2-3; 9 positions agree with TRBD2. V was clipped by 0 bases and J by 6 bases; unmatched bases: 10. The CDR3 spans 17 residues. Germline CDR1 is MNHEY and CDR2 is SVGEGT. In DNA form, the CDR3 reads TGTGCCAGCAGTTACTCGAGAAGTAGCGGGAGAACGGATACGCAGTATTTT. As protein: CASSYSRSSGRTDTQYF.

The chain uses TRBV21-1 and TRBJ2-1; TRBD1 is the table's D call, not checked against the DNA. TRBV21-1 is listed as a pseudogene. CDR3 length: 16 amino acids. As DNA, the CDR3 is TGTGCCAGCACCCTTCTAGGAACAGGAGCCTACAATGAGCAGTTCTTC. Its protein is CASTLLGTGAYNEQFF.

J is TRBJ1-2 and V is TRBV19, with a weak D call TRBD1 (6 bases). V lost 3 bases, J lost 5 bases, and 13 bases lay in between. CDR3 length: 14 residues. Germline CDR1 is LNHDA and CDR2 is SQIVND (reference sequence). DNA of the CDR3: TGTGCCAGTAGTATGAGGGGGTGGTCGTATGGCTACACCTTC. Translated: CASSMRGWSYGYTF.

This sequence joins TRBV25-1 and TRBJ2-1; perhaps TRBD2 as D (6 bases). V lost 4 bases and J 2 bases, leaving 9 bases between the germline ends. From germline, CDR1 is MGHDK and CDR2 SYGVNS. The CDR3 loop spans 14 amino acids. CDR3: CASSGGRPYNEQFF. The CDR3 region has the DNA TGTGCCAGCAGTGGAGGGAGGCCCTACAATGAGCAGTTCTTC.

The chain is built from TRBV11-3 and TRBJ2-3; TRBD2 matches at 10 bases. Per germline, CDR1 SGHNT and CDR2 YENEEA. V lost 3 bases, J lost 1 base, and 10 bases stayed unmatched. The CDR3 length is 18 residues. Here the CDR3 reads CASSFPGGLALRTDTQYF. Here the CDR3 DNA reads TGTGCCAGCAGCTTCCCCGGGGGACTAGCGCTCCGCACAGATACGCAGTATTTT. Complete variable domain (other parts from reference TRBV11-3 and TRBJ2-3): EAGVVQSPRYKIIEKKQPVAFWCNPISGHNTLYWYLQNLGQGPELLIRYENEEAVDDSQLPKDRFSAERLKGVDSTLKIQPAELGDSAVYLCASSFPGGLALRTDTQYFGPGTRLTVL.

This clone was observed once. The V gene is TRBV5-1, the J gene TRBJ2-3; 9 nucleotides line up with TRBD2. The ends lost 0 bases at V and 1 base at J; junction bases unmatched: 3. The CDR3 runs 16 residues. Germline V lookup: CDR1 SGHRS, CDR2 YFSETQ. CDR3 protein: CASSLDAGGGTDTQYF. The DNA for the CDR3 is TGCGCCAGCAGCTTGGATGCGGGAGGGGGCACAGATACGCAGTATTTT.

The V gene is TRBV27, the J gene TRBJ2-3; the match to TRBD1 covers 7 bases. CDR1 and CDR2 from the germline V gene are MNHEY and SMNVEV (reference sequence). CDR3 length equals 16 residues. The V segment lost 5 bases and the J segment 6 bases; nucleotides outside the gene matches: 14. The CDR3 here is CASSISTGFGVDTQYF. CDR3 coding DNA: TGTGCCAGCAGTATCTCGACAGGGTTTGGGGTGGATACGCAGTATTTT.